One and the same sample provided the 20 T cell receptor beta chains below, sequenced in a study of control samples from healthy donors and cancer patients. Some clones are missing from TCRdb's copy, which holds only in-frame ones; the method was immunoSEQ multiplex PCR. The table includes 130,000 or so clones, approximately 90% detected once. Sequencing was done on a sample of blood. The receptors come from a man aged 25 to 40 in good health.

This chain's CDR3 is CASSIGSTDTQYF. The CDR3 region has the DNA TGTGCCAGTAGTATAGGAAGTACAGATACGCAGTATTTT. V gene TRBV19 combines with J gene TRBJ2-3; D remains unclear. V gave up 1 base and J gave up 3 bases, with 5 bases separating them. CDR3 length: 13 residues. Germline-derived CDR1 and CDR2 are LNHDA and SQIVND (reference sequence).

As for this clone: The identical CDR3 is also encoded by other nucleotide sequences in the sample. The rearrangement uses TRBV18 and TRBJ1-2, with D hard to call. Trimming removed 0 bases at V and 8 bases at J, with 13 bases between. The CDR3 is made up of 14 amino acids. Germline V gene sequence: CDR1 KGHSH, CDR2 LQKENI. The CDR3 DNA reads TGTGCCAGCTCACCACCGACCCCGTGGGCGGGCTACACCTTC. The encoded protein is CASSPPTPWAGYTF.

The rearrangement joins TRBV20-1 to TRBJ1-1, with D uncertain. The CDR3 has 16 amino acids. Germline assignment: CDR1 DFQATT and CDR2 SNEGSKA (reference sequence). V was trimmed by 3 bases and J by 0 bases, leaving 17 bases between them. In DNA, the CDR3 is TGCAGTGCTAGTTTTGGGGTCGGGTCAATGAACACTGAAGCTTTCTTT. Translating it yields CSASFGVGSMNTEAFF.

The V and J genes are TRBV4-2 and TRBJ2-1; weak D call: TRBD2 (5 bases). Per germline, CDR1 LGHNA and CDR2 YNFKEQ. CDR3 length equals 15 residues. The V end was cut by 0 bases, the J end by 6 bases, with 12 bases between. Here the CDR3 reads CASSQDTSSGNEQFF. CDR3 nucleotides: TGTGCCAGCAGCCAAGATACTAGTTCAGGCAATGAGCAGTTCTTC.

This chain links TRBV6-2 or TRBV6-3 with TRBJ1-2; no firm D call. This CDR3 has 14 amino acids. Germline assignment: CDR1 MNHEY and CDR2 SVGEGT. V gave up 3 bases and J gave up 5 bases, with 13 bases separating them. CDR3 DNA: TGTGCCAGCAGTTATATGCCAGTCGGTTATGGCTACACCTTC. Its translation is CASSYMPVGYGYTF.

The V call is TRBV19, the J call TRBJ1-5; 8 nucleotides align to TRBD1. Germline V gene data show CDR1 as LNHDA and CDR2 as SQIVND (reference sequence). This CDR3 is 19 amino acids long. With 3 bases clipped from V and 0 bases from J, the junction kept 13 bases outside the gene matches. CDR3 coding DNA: TGTGCCAGTAGTATGGGACAGGACCGAATAAGTTATAGCAATCAGCCCCAGCATTTT. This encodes CASSMGQDRISYSNQPQHF.

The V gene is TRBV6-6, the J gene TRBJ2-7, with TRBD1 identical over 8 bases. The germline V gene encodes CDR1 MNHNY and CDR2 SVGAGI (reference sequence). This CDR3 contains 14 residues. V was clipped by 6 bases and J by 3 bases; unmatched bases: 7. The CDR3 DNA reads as TGTGCCAGCAGCCGCAGGACAGGGCTCTACGAGCAGTACTTC. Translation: CASSRRTGLYEQYF.

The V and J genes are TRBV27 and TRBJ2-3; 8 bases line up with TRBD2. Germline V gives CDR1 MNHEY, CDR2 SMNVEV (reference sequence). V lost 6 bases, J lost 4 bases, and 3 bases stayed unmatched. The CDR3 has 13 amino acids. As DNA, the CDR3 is TGTGCCAGCAGCGCGCGGGAGGCAGATACGCAGTATTTT. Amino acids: CASSAREADTQYF.

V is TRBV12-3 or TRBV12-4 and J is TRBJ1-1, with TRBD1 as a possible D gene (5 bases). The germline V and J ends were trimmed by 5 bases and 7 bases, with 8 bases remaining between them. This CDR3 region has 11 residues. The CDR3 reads CASSRQLEAFF. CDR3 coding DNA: TGTGCCAGCAGTCGACAGCTTGAAGCTTTCTTT.

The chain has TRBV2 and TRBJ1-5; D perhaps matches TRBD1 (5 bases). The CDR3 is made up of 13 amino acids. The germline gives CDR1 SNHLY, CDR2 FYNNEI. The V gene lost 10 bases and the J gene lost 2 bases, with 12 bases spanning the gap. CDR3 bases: TGTGCCAACTCAGGGAACGGCAATCAGCCCCAGCATTTT. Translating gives CANSGNGNQPQHF. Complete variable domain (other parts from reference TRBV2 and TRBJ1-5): EPEVTQTPSHQVTQMGQEVILRCVPISNHLYFYWYRQILGQKVEFLVSFYNNEISEKSEIFDDQFSVERPDGSNFTLKIRSTKLEDSAMYFCANSGNGNQPQHFGDGTRLSIL.

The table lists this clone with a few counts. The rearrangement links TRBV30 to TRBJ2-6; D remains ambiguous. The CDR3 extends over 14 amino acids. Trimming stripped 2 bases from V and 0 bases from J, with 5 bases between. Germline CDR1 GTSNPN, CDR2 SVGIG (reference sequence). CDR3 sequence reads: CAWSYFSGANVLTF. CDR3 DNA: TGTGCCTGGAGTTACTTCTCTGGGGCCAACGTCCTGACTTTC. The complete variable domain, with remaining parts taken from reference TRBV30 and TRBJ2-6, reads SQTIHQWPATLVQPVGSPLSLECTVEGTSNPNLYWYRQAAGRGLQLLFYSVGIGQISSEVPQNLSASRPQDRQFILSSKKLLLSDSGFYLCAWSYFSGANVLTFGAGSRLTVL.

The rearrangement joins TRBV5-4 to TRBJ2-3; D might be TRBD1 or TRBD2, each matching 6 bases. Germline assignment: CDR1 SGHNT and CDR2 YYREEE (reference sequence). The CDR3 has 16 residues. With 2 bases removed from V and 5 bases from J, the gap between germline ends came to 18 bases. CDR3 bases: TGTGCCAGCAGCTTTGTCGACCTAGGGGGGAAAGATACGCAGTATTTT. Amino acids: CASSFVDLGGKDTQYF. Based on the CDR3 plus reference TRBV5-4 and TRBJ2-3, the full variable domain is ETGVTQSPTHLIKTRGQQVTLRCSSQSGHNTVSWYQQALGQGPQFIFQYYREEENGRGNFPPRFSGLQFPNYSSELNVNALELDDSALYLCASSFVDLGGKDTQYFGPGTRLTVL.

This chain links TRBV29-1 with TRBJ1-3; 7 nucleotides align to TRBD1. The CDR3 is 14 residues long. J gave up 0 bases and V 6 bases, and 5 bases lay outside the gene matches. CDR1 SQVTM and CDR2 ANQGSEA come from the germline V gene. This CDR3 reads CSVDRVGSGNTIYF. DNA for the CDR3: TGCAGCGTCGACAGGGTCGGCTCTGGAAACACCATATATTTT.

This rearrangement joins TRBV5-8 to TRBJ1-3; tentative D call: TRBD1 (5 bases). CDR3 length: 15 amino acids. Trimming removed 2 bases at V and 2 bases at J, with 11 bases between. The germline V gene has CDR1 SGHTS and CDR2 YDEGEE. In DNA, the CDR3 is TGTGCCAGCAGCTTCGGGACCGTAACTGGAAACACCATATATTTT. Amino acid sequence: CASSFGTVTGNTIYF.

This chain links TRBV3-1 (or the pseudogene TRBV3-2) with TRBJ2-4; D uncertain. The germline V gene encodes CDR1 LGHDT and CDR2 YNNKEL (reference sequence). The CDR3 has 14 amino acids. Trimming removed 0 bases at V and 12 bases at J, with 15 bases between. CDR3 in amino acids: CASSQDSSYWAQYF. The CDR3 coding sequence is TGTGCCAGCAGCCAAGATTCAAGTTATTGGGCTCAGTACTTC.

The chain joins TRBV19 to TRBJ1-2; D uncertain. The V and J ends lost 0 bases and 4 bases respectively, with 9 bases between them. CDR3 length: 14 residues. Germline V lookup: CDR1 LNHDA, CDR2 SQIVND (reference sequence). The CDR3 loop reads CASSIDSTSYGYTF. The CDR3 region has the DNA TGTGCCAGTAGTATAGATTCCACCTCCTATGGCTACACCTTC.

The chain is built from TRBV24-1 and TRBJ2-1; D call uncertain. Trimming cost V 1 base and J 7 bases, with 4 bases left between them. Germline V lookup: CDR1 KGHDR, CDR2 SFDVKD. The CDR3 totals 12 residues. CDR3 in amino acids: CATSDFSNEQFF. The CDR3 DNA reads TGTGCCACCAGTGATTTTTCGAATGAGCAGTTCTTC.

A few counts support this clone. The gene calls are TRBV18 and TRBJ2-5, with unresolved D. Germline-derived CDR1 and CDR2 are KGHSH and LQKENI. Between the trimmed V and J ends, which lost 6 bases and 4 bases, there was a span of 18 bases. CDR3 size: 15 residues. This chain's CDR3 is CASSRNQPRGETQYF. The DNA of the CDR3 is TGTGCCAGCTCCCGAAACCAGCCGAGAGGAGAGACCCAGTACTTC.

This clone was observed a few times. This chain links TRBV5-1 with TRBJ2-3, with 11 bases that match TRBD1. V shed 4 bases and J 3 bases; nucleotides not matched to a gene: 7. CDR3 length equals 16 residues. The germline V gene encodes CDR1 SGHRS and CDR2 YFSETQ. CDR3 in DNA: TGCGCCAGCAGCCCCTGGGGGACAGGGGGGACAGATACGCAGTATTTT. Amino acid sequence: CASSPWGTGGTDTQYF.

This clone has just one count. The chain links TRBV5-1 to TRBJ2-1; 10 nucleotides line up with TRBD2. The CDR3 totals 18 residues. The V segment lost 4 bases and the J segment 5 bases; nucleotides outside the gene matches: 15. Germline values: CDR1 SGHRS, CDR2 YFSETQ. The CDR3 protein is CASSPSFFELAGDNEQFF. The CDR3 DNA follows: TGCGCCAGCAGCCCTTCTTTTTTCGAGCTAGCGGGGGACAATGAGCAGTTCTTC.